Given below is one T cell receptor beta chain in context. The antigen is not known. Via 5' RACE with UMI labels, TRB cDNA libraries were prepared. Each CDR3 protein gets one entry in TCRdb, which reprocessed the 5' RACE reads and gives no DNA. The sample holds some 120,000 distinct CDR3 sequences. This CDR3 is built from 17 residues. Germline loops: CDR1 SGHVS, CDR2 FNYEAQ. The data were obtained in a study of CXCR3-negative and CXCR3-positive naive CD8 T cells. Study-level points and caveats: In cryopreserved cells, CXCR3 expression partially decreased, and fresh PBMCs were used in most assays. TRB CDR3s of CXCR3-positive naive cells were more hydrophobic than those of CXCR3-negative naive cells.

Triplicate sorts, a few hundred thousand cells apiece, were made for each CD8+ T cell subset. This chain links TRBV7-6 with TRBJ1-1; the D call of TRBD1 rests on TCRdb alone, since no DNA is present to check it. The clonotype originates from a human donor in good health. Some clones in this sample may be carry-over from other donors' samples. The sequencing sample was made of naive CXCR3+ CD8+ T cells from blood. Subset described: CD45RO-CCR7+CD27+CD95- naive CD8+ T cells expressing CXCR3 (TNR3+). CDR3 protein: CASSLVGQGKRNTEAFF. Filled out from reference TRBV7-6 and TRBJ1-1, the complete variable domain reads GAGVSQSPRYKVTKRGQDVALRCDPISGHVSLYWYRQALGQGPEFLTYFNYEAQQDKSGLPNDRFSAERPEGSISTLTIQRTEQRDSAMYRCASSLVGQGKRNTEAFFGQGTRLTVV.